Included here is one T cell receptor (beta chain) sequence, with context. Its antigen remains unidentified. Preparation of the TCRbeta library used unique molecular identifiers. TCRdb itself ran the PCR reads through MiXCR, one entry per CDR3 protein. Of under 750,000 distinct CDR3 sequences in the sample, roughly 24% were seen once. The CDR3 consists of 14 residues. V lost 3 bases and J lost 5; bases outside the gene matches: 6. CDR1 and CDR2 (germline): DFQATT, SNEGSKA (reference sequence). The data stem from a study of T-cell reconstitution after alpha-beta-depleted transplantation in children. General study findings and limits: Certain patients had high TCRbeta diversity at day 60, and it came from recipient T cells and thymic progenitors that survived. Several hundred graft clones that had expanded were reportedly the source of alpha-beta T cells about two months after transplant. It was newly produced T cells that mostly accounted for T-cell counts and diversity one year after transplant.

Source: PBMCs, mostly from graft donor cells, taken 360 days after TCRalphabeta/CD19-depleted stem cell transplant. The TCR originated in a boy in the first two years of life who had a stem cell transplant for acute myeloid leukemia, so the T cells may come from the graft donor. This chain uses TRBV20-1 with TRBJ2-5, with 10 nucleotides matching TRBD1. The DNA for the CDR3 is TGCAGTGCTAGGAAGACAGGGGGCGACGAGACCCAGTACTTC. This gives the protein CSARKTGGDETQYF.